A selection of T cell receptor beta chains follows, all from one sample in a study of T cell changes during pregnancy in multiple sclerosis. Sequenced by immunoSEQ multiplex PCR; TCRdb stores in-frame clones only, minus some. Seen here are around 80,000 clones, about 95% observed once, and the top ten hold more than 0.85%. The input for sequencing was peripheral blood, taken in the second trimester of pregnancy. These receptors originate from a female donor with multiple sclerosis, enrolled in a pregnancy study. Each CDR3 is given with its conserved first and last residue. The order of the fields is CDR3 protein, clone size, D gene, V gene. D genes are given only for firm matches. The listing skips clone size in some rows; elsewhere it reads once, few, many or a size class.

CDR3aa: CATSRVQSPQHF; abundance: -; d_gene: -; v_gene: TRBV15
CDR3aa: CASSLVRKETQYF; abundance: -; d_gene: -; v_gene: TRBV7-9
CDR3aa: CASKGQTGTEAFF; abundance: -; d_gene: TRBD1; v_gene: TRBV27
CDR3aa: CASSVITGGPVTEAFF; abundance: -; d_gene: TRBD1; v_gene: TRBV5-1
CDR3aa: CASSFGQGLYEQYF; abundance: -; d_gene: TRBD1; v_gene: TRBV7-7
CDR3aa: CASNRLKSFLADTGELFF; abundance: -; d_gene: -; v_gene: TRBV5-1
CDR3aa: CASRSGDTDTQYF; abundance: once; d_gene: -; v_gene: TRBV27
CDR3aa: CASGKTGVDSPLHF; abundance: -; d_gene: TRBD1; v_gene: TRBV9
CDR3aa: CASSFGTGGNSNQPQHF; abundance: -; d_gene: TRBD1; v_gene: TRBV28
CDR3aa: CASSRQGITEAFF; abundance: -; d_gene: TRBD1; v_gene: TRBV6-1
CDR3aa: CSVEIQGRLNTEAFF; abundance: -; d_gene: -; v_gene: TRBV29-1
CDR3aa: CASSFLAGSLYNEQFF; abundance: -; d_gene: TRBD2; v_gene: TRBV9
CDR3aa: CATSGTTGTEAFF; abundance: -; d_gene: -; v_gene: TRBV19
CDR3aa: CASSLAGNEQFF; abundance: once; d_gene: -; v_gene: TRBV5-1
CDR3aa: CASSSLRQGSRNTEAFF; abundance: -; d_gene: TRBD1; v_gene: TRBV28
CDR3aa: CASSVHILNTEAFF; abundance: -; d_gene: -; v_gene: TRBV19
CDR3aa: CASSPQGQGIYEQYF; abundance: once; d_gene: TRBD1; v_gene: TRBV18
CDR3aa: CASSLQATGELFF; abundance: -; d_gene: -; v_gene: TRBV7-8
CDR3aa: CASRTGGLGTTEAFF; abundance: -; d_gene: TRBD1; v_gene: TRBV27
CDR3aa: CASSWGEGLNYEQYF; abundance: once; d_gene: TRBD2; v_gene: TRBV7-2
CDR3aa: CSETGTSGYTDTQYF; abundance: -; d_gene: TRBD2; v_gene: TRBV29-1
CDR3aa: CASSAGGYNEQFF; abundance: -; d_gene: -; v_gene: TRBV7-9
CDR3aa: CASSPRTGASEQYF; abundance: -; d_gene: TRBD1; v_gene: TRBV11-2
CDR3aa: CASSPTGVGEQYF; abundance: -; d_gene: TRBD1; v_gene: TRBV6-6
CDR3aa: CARIRTGSLGNTEAFF; abundance: -; d_gene: -; v_gene: TRBV27
CDR3aa: CASLLAGGSYNEQFF; abundance: -; d_gene: TRBD2; v_gene: TRBV2
CDR3aa: CASSLGGEQYF; abundance: -; d_gene: TRBD2; v_gene: TRBV28
CDR3aa: CAISDLDRYNEAFF; abundance: -; d_gene: TRBD1; v_gene: TRBV10-3
CDR3aa: CASSLDPLAGRTDTQYF; abundance: -; d_gene: TRBD2; v_gene: TRBV7-3
CDR3aa: CASSQTSGNTGELFF; abundance: -; d_gene: TRBD2; v_gene: TRBV9
CDR3aa: CASRDRAYEQYF; abundance: -; d_gene: -; v_gene: TRBV5-8
CDR3aa: CASSFVGQTYEQYF; abundance: -; d_gene: -; v_gene: TRBV5-5
CDR3aa: CASRGGKGYTF; abundance: -; d_gene: -; v_gene: TRBV2
CDR3aa: CSAGVGGINTF; abundance: -; d_gene: TRBD1; v_gene: TRBV29-1
CDR3aa: CASSAGGGQETQYF; abundance: once; d_gene: TRBD2; v_gene: TRBV5-1